This record concerns one T cell receptor (beta chain) sequence. The target antigen is unknown. The entry originates in a study of cytomegalovirus exposure and HLA in healthy donors. The wider study: Samples from HLA-typed donors yielded about 85 million unique TCRs in an early data release.

The PCR made use of 60 Vbeta and 13 Jbeta primers. Using immunoSEQ multiplex PCR, the repertoire was profiled, and TCRdb retains in-frame clones only, with some absent. The sample lists over 85,000 clones, more than 70% occurring once. Whole-study results and caveats: Rare TCR sequences predominated, though certain public TCRs were found in many donors.

CDR1 and CDR2 (germline): GTSNPN, SVGIG (reference sequence). This CDR3 contains 13 residues. Trimming stripped 5 bases from V and 4 bases from J, with 12 bases between. The source of this sequence is a woman aged 40-49 years in good health and CMV-seronegative. V usage is TRBV30 and J usage is TRBJ2-1, with D possibly being TRBD1 (6 bases). The sequencing input was PBMCs. The CDR3 DNA sequence: TGTGCCTGGCGACAGGACGAATACAATGAGCAGTTCTTC. Its protein is CAWRQDEYNEQFF.